A selection of T cell receptor beta chains follows, all from one sample in a study of T-cell reconstitution after alpha-beta-depleted transplantation in children. TCRdb reprocessed the PCR reads via MiXCR and lists one record per CDR3 protein. This sample has around 500,000 distinct CDR3 sequences, with around 13% found just once. The material was PBMCs from the stem cell graft donor, obtained from the stem cell graft. The source of these receptors is a human donor who donated a stem cell graft to a child with combined immunodeficiency. Both conserved end residues are part of each CDR3. A D gene is named only where the DNA matches it firmly. Rows may omit the clone size; those that give it use once, few, many or a size class.

clone size: .
D gene: TRBD1
CDR3 length: 16
J gene: TRBJ2-7
V gene: TRBV24-1
CDR3 protein: CATSDPARTGHYEQYF
CDR3 DNA: TGTGCCACCAGTGATCCGGCCAGGACAGGGCACTACGAGCAGTACTTC

clone size: many
D gene: TRBD2
CDR3 length: 15
J gene: TRBJ2-1
V gene: TRBV9
CDR3 protein: CASSALAGGDNEQFF
CDR3 DNA: TGTGCCAGCAGCGCACTAGCGGGAGGGGACAATGAGCAGTTCTTC

clone size: many
D gene: TRBD2
CDR3 length: 15
J gene: TRBJ2-7
V gene: TRBV12-3/TRBV12-4
CDR3 protein: CASSPPTSVAYEQYF
CDR3 DNA: TGTGCCAGCAGTCCCCCGACTAGCGTAGCATACGAGCAGTACTTC

clone size: .
D gene: TRBD2
CDR3 length: 15
J gene: TRBJ2-7
V gene: TRBV6-2/TRBV6-3
CDR3 protein: CASSPGLAGNYEQYF
CDR3 DNA: TGTGCCAGCAGTCCCGGACTAGCGGGGAACTACGAGCAGTACTTC

clone size: few
D gene: .
CDR3 length: 16
J gene: TRBJ2-2
V gene: TRBV5-1
CDR3 protein: CASSSGPDTNTGELFF
CDR3 DNA: TGCGCCAGCAGCTCCGGCCCAGACACGAACACCGGGGAGCTGTTTTTT

clone size: few
D gene: .
CDR3 length: 12
J gene: TRBJ1-3
V gene: TRBV3-1
CDR3 protein: CASSPFGNTIYF
CDR3 DNA: TGTGCCAGCAGCCCCTTCGGAAACACCATATATTTT

clone size: few
D gene: .
CDR3 length: 15
J gene: TRBJ1-1
V gene: TRBV7-9
CDR3 protein: CASSYPQGMNTEAFF
CDR3 DNA: TGTGCCAGCAGCTACCCCCAGGGAATGAACACTGAAGCTTTCTTT

clone size: .
D gene: .
CDR3 length: 15
J gene: TRBJ1-5
V gene: TRBV20-1
CDR3 protein: CSARVLGYSNQPQHF
CDR3 DNA: TGCAGTGCTAGAGTGTTGGGTTATAGCAATCAGCCCCAGCATTTT

clone size: few
D gene: .
CDR3 length: 11
J gene: TRBJ2-7
V gene: TRBV27
CDR3 protein: CASRINYEQYF
CDR3 DNA: TGTGCCAGCAGAATTAATTACGAGCAGTACTTC

clone size: .
D gene: TRBD2
CDR3 length: 15
J gene: TRBJ2-7
V gene: TRBV7-9
CDR3 protein: CASSSGLANPYEQYF
CDR3 DNA: TGTGCCAGCAGCTCCGGACTAGCGAACCCATACGAGCAGTACTTC

clone size: few
D gene: TRBD1
CDR3 length: 14
J gene: TRBJ2-7
V gene: TRBV20-1
CDR3 protein: CSARDRDSSYEQYF
CDR3 DNA: TGCAGTGCTAGAGATCGGGACAGCTCCTACGAGCAGTACTTC

clone size: .
D gene: TRBD2
CDR3 length: 17
J gene: TRBJ2-1
V gene: TRBV6-5
CDR3 protein: CASSYRISGGAANEQFF
CDR3 DNA: TGTGCCAGCAGTTACCGAATTAGCGGGGGGGCCGCCAATGAGCAGTTCTTC

clone size: .
D gene: .
CDR3 length: 16
J gene: TRBJ2-5
V gene: TRBV9
CDR3 protein: CASSVGGTLAVETQYF
CDR3 DNA: TGTGCCAGCAGCGTAGGTGGGACCCTGGCGGTGGAGACCCAGTACTTC

clone size: many
D gene: .
CDR3 length: 13
J gene: TRBJ2-3
V gene: TRBV12-3/TRBV12-4
CDR3 protein: CASSLGHGGTQYF
CDR3 DNA: TGTGCCAGCAGTTTGGGCCACGGGGGTACGCAGTATTTT

clone size: many
D gene: .
CDR3 length: 15
J gene: TRBJ1-5
V gene: TRBV11-2
CDR3 protein: CASSRTAGPQFPQHF
CDR3 DNA: TGTGCCAGCAGCCGAACGGCTGGCCCCCAGTTCCCCCAGCATTTT

clone size: many
D gene: TRBD2
CDR3 length: 15
J gene: TRBJ2-3
V gene: TRBV29-1
CDR3 protein: CSVEGLADSTDTQYF
CDR3 DNA: TGCAGCGTTGAAGGGCTAGCGGATAGCACAGATACGCAGTATTTT

clone size: few
D gene: .
CDR3 length: 16
J gene: TRBJ2-1
V gene: TRBV7-9
CDR3 protein: CASSLRFGQSYNEQFF
CDR3 DNA: TGTGCCAGCAGCTTAAGGTTCGGACAGTCCTACAATGAGCAGTTCTTC

clone size: few
D gene: .
CDR3 length: 14
J gene: TRBJ2-5
V gene: TRBV10-3
CDR3 protein: CAISEDREGETQYF
CDR3 DNA: TGTGCCATCAGTGAGGACAGAGAGGGCGAGACCCAGTACTTC

clone size: .
D gene: .
CDR3 length: 18
J gene: TRBJ2-7
V gene: TRBV28
CDR3 protein: CASSYVRGSPEGSYEQYF
CDR3 DNA: TGTGCCAGCAGCTACGTTAGAGGGAGCCCAGAGGGCTCCTACGAGCAGTACTTC

clone size: .
D gene: .
CDR3 length: 14
J gene: TRBJ2-7
V gene: TRBV12-3/TRBV12-4
CDR3 protein: CASSWGVGSYEQYF
CDR3 DNA: TGTGCCAGCAGTTGGGGGGTAGGCTCCTACGAGCAGTACTTC

clone size: few
D gene: TRBD2
CDR3 length: 17
J gene: TRBJ2-2
V gene: TRBV5-1
CDR3 protein: CASSFGNGGANTGELFF
CDR3 DNA: TGCGCCAGCAGCTTTGGAAACGGGGGGGCGAACACCGGGGAGCTGTTTTTT

clone size: many
D gene: .
CDR3 length: 15
J gene: TRBJ2-5
V gene: TRBV12-3/TRBV12-4
CDR3 protein: CASSLRGRGKETQYF
CDR3 DNA: TGTGCCAGCAGTTTACGGGGAAGGGGGAAAGAGACCCAGTACTTC

clone size: many
D gene: .
CDR3 length: 14
J gene: TRBJ1-5
V gene: TRBV29-1
CDR3 protein: CSVEDRTTGQPQHF
CDR3 DNA: TGCAGCGTTGAAGATCGCACTACTGGTCAGCCCCAGCATTTT

clone size: .
D gene: .
CDR3 length: 13
J gene: TRBJ2-7
V gene: TRBV27
CDR3 protein: CASSSRSPYEQYF
CDR3 DNA: TGTGCCAGCAGTTCTAGATCACCCTACGAGCAGTACTTC

clone size: many
D gene: .
CDR3 length: 15
J gene: TRBJ2-3
V gene: TRBV5-1
CDR3 protein: CASSLEAGLTDTQYF
CDR3 DNA: TGCGCCAGCAGCTTGGAGGCGGGCCTCACAGATACGCAGTATTTT

clone size: many
D gene: .
CDR3 length: 14
J gene: TRBJ2-7
V gene: TRBV28
CDR3 protein: CASRPFYNRDEQYF
CDR3 DNA: TGTGCCAGCAGGCCCTTTTACAATCGGGACGAGCAGTACTTC

clone size: .
D gene: TRBD1
CDR3 length: 15
J gene: TRBJ2-3
V gene: TRBV12-3/TRBV12-4
CDR3 protein: CAGSSTGVSTDTQYF
CDR3 DNA: TGTGCCGGCAGTTCGACAGGGGTTTCCACAGATACGCAGTATTTT

clone size: few
D gene: .
CDR3 length: 14
J gene: TRBJ2-1
V gene: TRBV7-2
CDR3 protein: CASSLAGSNNEQFF
CDR3 DNA: TGTGCCAGCAGCTTGGCGGGGTCCAACAATGAGCAGTTCTTC

clone size: few
D gene: TRBD2
CDR3 length: 12
J gene: TRBJ2-7
V gene: TRBV10-3
CDR3 protein: CAISVAGWEQYF
CDR3 DNA: TGTGCCATCAGTGTAGCGGGTTGGGAGCAGTACTTC

clone size: many
D gene: .
CDR3 length: 14
J gene: TRBJ2-3
V gene: TRBV12-3/TRBV12-4
CDR3 protein: CASSFSGITDTQYF
CDR3 DNA: TGTGCCAGCAGTTTCTCAGGGATCACAGATACGCAGTATTTT

clone size: many
D gene: .
CDR3 length: 13
J gene: TRBJ2-1
V gene: TRBV12-3/TRBV12-4
CDR3 protein: CASSWLGDNEQFF
CDR3 DNA: TGTGCCAGCAGTTGGTTGGGGGACAATGAGCAGTTCTTC

clone size: few
D gene: .
CDR3 length: 15
J gene: TRBJ2-1
V gene: TRBV9
CDR3 protein: CASSSERRVNNEQFF
CDR3 DNA: TGTGCCAGCAGCTCGGAACGGAGAGTGAACAATGAGCAGTTCTTC

clone size: few
D gene: TRBD1
CDR3 length: 15
J gene: TRBJ2-5
V gene: TRBV20-1
CDR3 protein: CSARDYRGRMETQYF
CDR3 DNA: TGCAGTGCTAGAGATTACAGGGGGCGCATGGAGACCCAGTACTTC

clone size: many
D gene: TRBD1
CDR3 length: 14
J gene: TRBJ1-2
V gene: TRBV12-3/TRBV12-4
CDR3 protein: CASSWDRGDYGYTF
CDR3 DNA: TGTGCCAGCAGTTGGGACAGGGGGGACTATGGCTACACCTTC

clone size: .
D gene: TRBD2
CDR3 length: 21
J gene: TRBJ2-1
V gene: TRBV11-3
CDR3 protein: CASSSPGTSGGQGSSYNEQFF
CDR3 DNA: TGTGCCAGCAGCTCCCCGGGGACTAGCGGGGGGCAGGGGAGCTCCTACAATGAGCAGTTCTTC

clone size: few
D gene: .
CDR3 length: 14
J gene: TRBJ2-3
V gene: TRBV7-2
CDR3 protein: CASSLVREGNTQYF
CDR3 DNA: TGTGCCAGCAGCTTAGTAAGAGAGGGGAATACGCAGTATTTT

clone size: .
D gene: .
CDR3 length: 16
J gene: TRBJ2-1
V gene: TRBV11-3
CDR3 protein: CASAPGDGTEYNEQFF
CDR3 DNA: TGTGCCAGCGCCCCCGGGGACGGGACGGAATACAATGAGCAGTTCTTC

clone size: few
D gene: .
CDR3 length: 13
J gene: TRBJ2-5
V gene: TRBV5-6
CDR3 protein: CASSPTRVETQYF
CDR3 DNA: TGTGCCAGCAGCCCGACTAGGGTGGAGACCCAGTACTTC

clone size: few
D gene: TRBD2
CDR3 length: 14
J gene: TRBJ2-1
V gene: TRBV4-1
CDR3 protein: CASSIIAGRNEQFF
CDR3 DNA: TGCGCCAGCAGCATTATAGCGGGGCGCAATGAGCAGTTCTTC

clone size: many
D gene: .
CDR3 length: 13
J gene: TRBJ2-3
V gene: TRBV10-3
CDR3 protein: CAIRGDSTDTQYF
CDR3 DNA: TGTGCCATCAGAGGGGATAGCACAGATACGCAGTATTTT

clone size: .
D gene: .
CDR3 length: 14
J gene: TRBJ2-2
V gene: TRBV6-2/TRBV6-3
CDR3 protein: CASRERGEAGELFF
CDR3 DNA: TGTGCCAGCAGGGAGAGGGGCGAGGCCGGGGAGCTGTTTTTT

clone size: many
D gene: TRBD2
CDR3 length: 15
J gene: TRBJ2-7
V gene: TRBV29-1
CDR3 protein: CSVDRVGGPVDEQYF
CDR3 DNA: TGCAGCGTTGATCGGGTGGGAGGGCCCGTCGACGAGCAGTACTTC

clone size: .
D gene: TRBD2
CDR3 length: 16
J gene: TRBJ2-7
V gene: TRBV24-1
CDR3 protein: CATSDWGTRGSYEQYF
CDR3 DNA: TGTGCCACCAGTGATTGGGGGACTAGGGGATCCTACGAGCAGTACTTC

clone size: .
D gene: TRBD1
CDR3 length: 15
J gene: TRBJ2-1
V gene: TRBV24-1
CDR3 protein: CATSDDRGPAWEQFF
CDR3 DNA: TGTGCCACCAGTGATGACAGGGGCCCAGCATGGGAGCAGTTCTTC

clone size: many
D gene: TRBD2
CDR3 length: 11
J gene: TRBJ2-1
V gene: TRBV10-3
CDR3 protein: CAISGLAEQFF
CDR3 DNA: TGTGCCATCAGTGGACTAGCCGAGCAGTTCTTC

clone size: many
D gene: .
CDR3 length: 13
J gene: TRBJ2-5
V gene: TRBV27
CDR3 protein: CASSLTRQETQYF
CDR3 DNA: TGTGCCAGCAGTTTAACCAGACAAGAGACCCAGTACTTC

clone size: many
D gene: .
CDR3 length: 12
J gene: TRBJ2-5
V gene: TRBV10-3
CDR3 protein: CAISEPGETQYF
CDR3 DNA: TGTGCCATCAGTGAACCAGGAGAGACCCAGTACTTC

clone size: few
D gene: .
CDR3 length: 14
J gene: TRBJ2-7
V gene: TRBV6-4
CDR3 protein: CASSEVPGLGEQYF
CDR3 DNA: TGTGCCAGCAGTGAAGTTCCAGGGCTAGGGGAGCAGTACTTC

clone size: many
D gene: .
CDR3 length: 12
J gene: TRBJ2-1
V gene: TRBV7-9
CDR3 protein: CASNGLPQEQFF
CDR3 DNA: TGTGCCAGCAACGGACTACCACAGGAGCAGTTCTTC

clone size: few
D gene: TRBD1
CDR3 length: 15
J gene: TRBJ2-7
V gene: TRBV12-3/TRBV12-4
CDR3 protein: CASSDPPGQGYEQYF
CDR3 DNA: TGTGCCAGCAGTGATCCGCCGGGACAGGGATACGAGCAGTACTTC

clone size: many
D gene: TRBD2
CDR3 length: 17
J gene: TRBJ2-3
V gene: TRBV4-2
CDR3 protein: CASSQDRLASSADTQYF
CDR3 DNA: TGTGCCAGCAGCCAAGACCGACTAGCGTCTTCAGCGGATACGCAGTATTTT

clone size: .
D gene: .
CDR3 length: 17
J gene: TRBJ2-3
V gene: TRBV5-1
CDR3 protein: CASSLASSAASTDTQYF
CDR3 DNA: TGCGCCAGCAGCTTGGCTTCCTCCGCCGCTAGCACAGATACGCAGTATTTT

clone size: .
D gene: .
CDR3 length: 15
J gene: TRBJ2-3
V gene: TRBV21-1
CDR3 protein: CASSKLREREDTQYF
CDR3 DNA: TGTGCCAGCAGCAAGCTCCGGGAACGGGAAGATACGCAGTATTTT

clone size: many
D gene: TRBD2
CDR3 length: 14
J gene: TRBJ2-7
V gene: TRBV20-1
CDR3 protein: CTDLQRDRVYEQYF
CDR3 DNA: TGCACCGACCTTCAGCGGGATCGTGTCTACGAGCAGTACTTC

clone size: .
D gene: TRBD1
CDR3 length: 14
J gene: TRBJ2-1
V gene: TRBV20-1
CDR3 protein: CSARWDRGYNEQFF
CDR3 DNA: TGCAGTGCTAGATGGGACAGGGGGTACAATGAGCAGTTCTTC